This entry describes one TCR beta chain. This clonotype was picked up many times. Its antigen remains undetermined. There are no base qualities to consult, and no much larger clone falls within one base. Trimming removed 5 bases from V and 6 bases from J, leaving 7 bases between the germline ends. Sequences SGHVS (CDR1) and FNYEAQ (CDR2) are obtained from the germline V gene. Counted from cysteine to phenylalanine, this CDR3 has 12 amino acids. The DNA shown is the 36-base CDR3, in frame from base 1. This sample is part of a study of early T cells in non-severe SARS-CoV-2 infection (dated by TCRdb to about 2021). Study-wide context: Bulk RNA from unsorted whole blood was used for TCR sequencing, so alpha and beta chains could not be paired. Overall study results and their limits: VDJdb matching was skewed toward anti-spike CD8 responses, so virus-specific expansions were likely underestimated and private and CD4 specificities were missed.

A case-control design nested within a healthcare worker cohort in London, UK, was used, with weekly nasopharyngeal swab PCR tests and blood sampling performed. Healthcare workers were enrolled in the week of the UK lockdown, from 23 to 31 March 2020, and were followed every week for up to about 16 weeks. Libraries were made using 5' RACE. Data came from a NextSeq 500. The TCR library protocol attached unique molecular identifiers to individual cDNA molecules to correct for sequencing error and PCR bias. TCR alpha and beta chains were both sequenced, and the abundances of alpha and beta sequences in each sample were closely correlated with each other. The study's processing was this. V gene, J gene and CDR3 annotation of TCR sequences was performed with Decombinator V4. Expanded TCRs were defined as changing significantly between any two time points under a Poisson model with p below 0.0001. TCR abundances were normalised to the total number of TCRs sequenced per sample and were expressed as counts per million. MAIT TCRs were defined by TRAV1-2 paired with TRAJ12, TRAJ20 or TRAJ33, and iNKT TCRs by TRAV10 paired with TRAJ18. A search of VDJdb, accessed on 1 November 2021, was run for TCRs annotated to CMV, EBV and SARS-CoV-2, with TCRs annotated for multiple antigens excluded. TCRdb ran its own pipeline on the public reads, namely fastp trimming at Q25 and MiXCR clone calling, and kept in-frame beta chains. Each CDR3 protein gets just one entry, which takes the most common genes and DNA from the rows behind it. For this entry, the V and J calls and clone size follow TCRdb and not the study's own pipeline. The sample yields 75,000 or so distinct CDR3 sequences; about an eighth were counted once. Clones ranked in the top ten supply roughly 5.8% of the sample.

Recombination joined TRBV7-6 with TRBJ2-2; the D gene is not confidently resolved. The source material was whole blood, sampled at baseline. This receptor was obtained from an adult who was a healthcare worker with PCR-confirmed SARS-CoV-2 infection or an uninfected control (not recorded which). The nucleotide sequence is given as TGTGCCAGCAGCCCCGGCGCCGGGGAGCTGTTTTTT. This encodes CASSPGAGELFF.